Presented here are 23 T cell receptor beta chains from one specimen sequenced in a study of blood T cell repertoires in COVID-19 (dated by TCRdb to about 2020). The protocol used for the library was the immunoSEQ multiplex PCR assay. TCRdb mirrors the immuneACCESS table, restricted to in-frame sequences. Some clones are absent from its copies; in checked studies, under half trace to an unresolved V gene, and the reason for the others is unknown. The sample records hundreds of thousands of clones, 80% to 90% of which are singletons. The top ten constitute 3% to 3.5% of the sample. Sequencing was carried out using PBMCs or T cells enriched from blood (not recorded which). These receptors all stem from a woman aged 50 to 65 in a cohort exposed to, infected with or recovered from COVID-19 (not recorded which).

As concerns this clone: At one of its ends the junction is not consistent with the germline gene, which may arise from a read error. V and J are TRBV11-3 and TRBJ1-5; D may be TRBD1 (5 bases). Per the germline V gene, CDR1 is SGHNT and CDR2 is YENEEA. The CDR3 is 17 residues long. The CDR3: CASNLTMTDYSNQPQHF. For the CDR3, the DNA is TGTGCCAGCAACTTAACAATGACAGATTATAGCAATCAGCCCCAGCATTTT.

The chain links TRBV2 to TRBJ1-2; 7 nucleotides match TRBD1. Germline V gene lookup returns CDR1 SNHLY and CDR2 FYNNEI. J lost 8 bases, V lost 4 bases, and 10 bases had no gene match. The CDR3 covers 14 residues. CDR3 amino acids: CASSGGQAWDGYTF. The CDR3 DNA reads TGTGCCAGCAGTGGAGGACAGGCGTGGGACGGCTACACCTTC. Looking up the rest from reference TRBV2 and TRBJ1-2 gives the full variable domain: EPEVTQTPSHQVTQMGQEVILRCVPISNHLYFYWYRQILGQKVEFLVSFYNNEISEKSEIFDDQFSVERPDGSNFTLKIRSTKLEDSAMYFCASSGGQAWDGYTFGSGTRLTVV.

This chain links TRBV18 with TRBJ2-6; 9 nucleotides match TRBD1. The CDR3 sequence is 17 residues long. V gave up 2 bases and J gave up 1 base; unmatched junction bases: 3. CDR1 KGHSH and CDR2 LQKENI come from the germline V gene. Here the CDR3 DNA reads TGTGCCAGCTCACCAGGGACAGGGTCTTCTGGGGCCAACGTCCTGACTTTC. This sequence encodes CASSPGTGSSGANVLTF.

The chain links TRBV2 to TRBJ2-3; unclear D gene. Germline V gene sequence: CDR1 SNHLY, CDR2 FYNNEI. Trimming removed 6 bases at V and 5 bases at J, with 6 bases between. CDR3 length: 11 residues. CDR3 region: CASRVGDTQYF. The CDR3 DNA sequence: TGTGCCAGCAGAGTCGGAGATACGCAGTATTTT.

The V gene is TRBV4-3, the J gene TRBJ1-1; the match to TRBD1 covers 7 bases. The length of the CDR3 is 16 residues. The germline V gene has CDR1 LGHNA and CDR2 YSLEER. J gave up 3 bases and V 0 bases, and 7 bases lay outside the gene matches. The CDR3 coding sequence is TGCGCCAGCAGCCAAGAGGCAGGGGGTCGGGACACTGAAGCTTTCTTT. Encoded protein: CASSQEAGGRDTEAFF.

The gene calls are TRBV9 and TRBJ2-5; D is uncertain. Trimming removed 0 bases from V and 2 bases from J, with 8 bases in between. Looked up from germline, CDR1 is SGDLS and CDR2 is YYNGEE. This CDR3 is built from 14 residues. DNA of the CDR3: TGTGCCAGCAGCGTAGTTTGCTATCAAGAGACCCAGTACTTC. Amino acids: CASSVVCYQETQYF.

The chain couples TRBV19 to TRBJ1-1; TRBD1 is a possible D gene (5 bases). This CDR3 contains 15 residues. Germline V CDR1 and CDR2: LNHDA, SQIVND (reference sequence). V was shortened by 4 bases and J by 2 bases, with 14 bases between the two germline ends. DNA of the CDR3: TGTGCCAGTAGTACGACAGCCAATACTAACACTGAAGCTTTCTTT. This gives the protein CASSTTANTNTEAFF.

This chain uses TRBV11-2 with TRBJ2-7; D remains unclear. The CDR3 totals 11 residues. Germline V CDR1 and CDR2: SGHAT, FQNNGV. V lost 5 bases and J 2 bases, leaving 4 bases between the germline ends. The CDR3 nucleotides are TGTGCCAGCAGCACTGCCTACGAGCAGTACTTC. Amino acids: CASSTAYEQYF.

This chain links TRBV21-1 with TRBJ2-7; TRBD1 is the table's D call, not checked against the DNA. TRBV21-1 has pseudogene status. CDR3 size: 14 residues. The DNA of the CDR3 is TGTGCCAGCACCCCCCGGGACAGCTCCTACGAGCAGTACTTC. Amino acid sequence: CASTPRDSSYEQYF.

The rearrangement joins TRBV30 to TRBJ1-3, with unresolved D. The CDR3 spans 11 residues. Germline V gene sequence: CDR1 GTSNPN, CDR2 SVGIG (reference sequence). The germline V and J ends were trimmed by 2 bases and 4 bases, with 3 bases remaining between them. Here the CDR3 reads CAWSPGNTIYF. The DNA for the CDR3 is TGTGCCTGGAGTCCGGGAAACACCATATATTTT.

V and J are TRBV6-5 and TRBJ1-2; TRBD1 matches 11 bases. Germline CDR1 and CDR2: MNHEY and SVGAGI. Unmatched junction bases numbered 5, after V lost 6 bases and J lost 5 bases. The CDR3 consists of 14 residues. The CDR3 bases are TGTGCCAGCAGCGAGGGACAGGGGGTGTATGGCTACACCTTC. This gives the protein CASSEGQGVYGYTF.

The chain links TRBV2 to TRBJ1-2; 7 bases line up with TRBD1. Germline V CDR1 and CDR2: SNHLY, FYNNEI. The CDR3 totals 15 residues. V trimming: 3 bases; J trimming: 3 bases; junction bases outside the gene matches: 7. CDR3 amino acids: CASSDRRGGHYGYTF. The CDR3 DNA reads as TGTGCCAGCAGTGATCGAAGAGGGGGCCACTATGGCTACACCTTC.

The chain joins TRBV7-2 to TRBJ1-2; 8 bases are shared with TRBD1. CDR1 is SGHTA and CDR2 is FQGNSA in the germline V gene. This CDR3 region has 16 residues. V gave up 5 bases and J gave up 5 bases; unmatched junction bases: 13. The CDR3 bases are TGTGCCAGCAGCCGCCGGCAGGGGGCGAAGGAGTATGGCTACACCTTC. This gives the protein CASSRRQGAKEYGYTF.

This clone was seen only once. This chain links TRBV29-1 with TRBJ1-1; D is ambiguous. The CDR3 length is 12 residues. Germline V gene sequence: CDR1 SQVTM, CDR2 ANQGSEA. V was cut by 4 bases and J by 4 bases, with 10 bases left in between. The CDR3 loop reads CSVGRQPTEAFF. The CDR3 DNA reads as TGCAGCGTTGGTAGACAACCCACTGAAGCTTTCTTT.

This sequence joins TRBV29-1 and TRBJ2-5; the match to TRBD2 covers 13 bases. V was clipped by 4 bases and J by 2 bases; unmatched bases: 4. Germline V CDR1 and CDR2: SQVTM, ANQGSEA. The CDR3 is 15 amino acids. This chain's CDR3 is CSVGTSGGRQETQYF. CDR3 bases: TGCAGCGTTGGGACTAGCGGGGGCAGACAAGAGACCCAGTACTTC.

CDR3 DNA sequence: TGTGCCAGCAGTTATAGCGGGGTACCAGATACGCAGTATTTT. It yields the protein CASSYSGVPDTQYF. The genes are TRBV28 and TRBJ2-3; TRBD2 agrees at 8 bases. The V and J ends lost 4 bases and 4 bases, in that order; junction bases with no gene match: 4. CDR3 length: 14 amino acids. Germline values: CDR1 MDHEN, CDR2 SYDVKM. The full variable domain, with the rest looked up from reference TRBV28 and TRBJ2-3, is DVKVTQSSRYLVKRTGEKVFLECVQDMDHENMFWYRQDPGLGLRLIYFSYDVKMKEKGDIPEGYSVSREKKERFSLILESASTNQTSMYLCASSYSGVPDTQYFGPGTRLTVL.

This chain connects TRBV19 to TRBJ2-5; 7 bases map to TRBD1. The ends lost 5 bases at V and 2 bases at J; junction bases unmatched: 5. The germline V gene has CDR1 LNHDA and CDR2 SQIVND (reference sequence). The CDR3 is 14 amino acids. The CDR3 DNA is TGTGCCAGTAGTTTTAGACAGGGTCAAGAGACCCAGTACTTC. Amino acid sequence: CASSFRQGQETQYF.

This clone appeared a single time. V usage is TRBV5-1 and J usage is TRBJ2-7; the D gene is possibly TRBD2 (7 bases). Germline CDR1 SGHRS, CDR2 YFSETQ. Between the trimmed V and J ends, which lost 1 base and 5 bases, there was a span of 16 bases. The CDR3 has 15 amino acids. The CDR3 spells CASSLFGGPLDEQYF. The CDR3 DNA is TGCGCCAGCAGCTTGTTCGGGGGGCCTTTGGACGAGCAGTACTTC.

The CDR3 loop reads CASSLYPGQGAEAFF. The CDR3 nucleotides are TGTGCCAGCAGCTTATATCCTGGACAGGGGGCTGAAGCTTTCTTT. The chain couples TRBV7-8 to TRBJ1-1; 10 nucleotides align to TRBD1. V gave up 2 bases and J gave up 6 bases; unmatched junction bases: 6. The V gene's germline CDR1 is SGHVS and CDR2 FQNEAQ. The CDR3 is 15 amino acids.

The V call is TRBV7-2, the J call TRBJ1-1, with TRBD1 matching 8 bases. Germline loops: CDR1 SGHTA, CDR2 FQGNSA. This CDR3 has 13 residues. V gave up 2 bases and J gave up 11 bases; unmatched junction bases: 7. The CDR3 DNA follows: TGTGCCAGCAGCTTATCTACGACAGGGGAGGCTTTCTTT. Residues: CASSLSTTGEAFF.

The V call is TRBV3-1 (or the pseudogene TRBV3-2), the J call TRBJ2-3, with 11 bases fitting TRBD1. The CDR3 covers 15 residues. Trimming at V came to 6 bases and at J to 5 bases, leaving 7 bases not matched to a gene. From germline, CDR1 is LGHDT and CDR2 YNNKEL (reference sequence). The chain's CDR3 is CASRRGTGGIDTQYF. The CDR3 region has the DNA TGTGCCAGCAGGCGTGGGACAGGGGGAATAGATACGCAGTATTTT.

CDR3 sequence: CASSLSGANYGYTF. CDR3 coding DNA: TGTGCCAGCAGTTTATCAGGGGCTAACTATGGCTACACCTTC. This chain connects TRBV27 to TRBJ1-2; weak D call: TRBD1 (5 bases). The length of the CDR3 is 14 residues. Per the germline V gene, CDR1 is MNHEY and CDR2 is SMNVEV (reference sequence). V was trimmed by 0 bases and J by 0 bases, leaving 5 bases between them.

The V and J genes are TRBV7-8 and TRBJ2-5; D is possibly TRBD2 (5 bases). Trimming shortened V by 3 bases and J by 4 bases, and 9 bases separated the two germline ends. This CDR3 has 13 residues. Germline CDR1 is SGHVS and CDR2 is FQNEAQ. For the CDR3, the DNA is TGTGCCAGCAGCTTTCAAGGAGGAGAGACCCAGTACTTC. Its protein product is CASSFQGGETQYF.